The clone carrying this T cell receptor beta chain appeared once. In the authors' methods: By means of reference gene primer amplification, nucleated cell counts were estimated. TCRdb's table, derived via immunoSEQ multiplex PCR, lists solely in-frame clones and lacks some. The V and J calls and clone size come from that table; D and trimming were worked out from the DNA. The sample holds around 160,000 clones, over 85% seen once. CDR3 length equals 16 residues. V trimming: 2 bases; J trimming: 6 bases; junction bases outside the gene matches: 9. Germline CDR1 GTSNPN, CDR2 SVGIG (reference sequence). This sample is part of a study of blood T cell repertoires in COVID-19.

This TCR derives from a man aged 55 to 69 with active or convalescent COVID-19. This chain uses TRBV30 with TRBJ2-1, with TRBD2 matching over 11 bases. The sequenced sample was peripheral blood. The CDR3 loop is CAWSCSTSGETNEQFF. CDR3 coding DNA: TGTGCCTGGAGTTGCTCGACTAGCGGGGAAACCAATGAGCAGTTCTTC. Combining the CDR3 with reference TRBV30 and TRBJ2-1 gives the whole variable domain SQTIHQWPATLVQPVGSPLSLECTVEGTSNPNLYWYRQAAGRGLQLLFYSVGIGQISSEVPQNLSASRPQDRQFILSSKKLLLSDSGFYLCAWSCSTSGETNEQFFGPGTRLTVL.